The clone carrying this T cell receptor beta chain was picked up many times. As yet, its antigen is unknown. The junction shows a germline mismatch at one end, possibly a read error. This record comes from a study of T cells after yellow fever vaccination. Findings and limits, study-wide: Sorted repertoires could include abundant contaminating clonotypes from bulk cells. It was the secondary response that reached its peak faster, day 5 versus 15, but it was weaker. Reappearance after the booster was observed for most primary-vaccination clones (about 96% CD4, more than 70% CD8).

CDR1 is SGHRS, CDR2 YFSETQ, per germline. The length of the CDR3 is 13 residues. A 5'RACE template-switching step, the method used to make TCR cDNA, added a universal primer site and UMIs. TCRdb ran MiXCR on the 5' RACE reads and lists one entry per CDR3 protein. The sample has roughly 320,000 distinct CDR3 sequences; around 10% are singletons. The sequencing here drew on CD4+ T cells sorted from PBMCs, taken 45 days after the yellow fever booster vaccination. The genes are TRBV5-1 and TRBJ1-2; D unclear. This clonotype was obtained from a man aged 18 to 29 who received the YFV17D yellow fever vaccine. The CDR3 loop reads CASSLTANYGYTF. In DNA form, the CDR3 reads TGTGCCAGCAGCTTGACGGCAAACTATGGCTACACCTTC. The full variable domain, with the rest looked up from reference TRBV5-1 and TRBJ1-2, is KAGVTQTPRYLIKTRGQQVTLSCSPISGHRSVSWYQQTPGQGLQFLFEYFSETQRNKGNFPGRFSGRQFSNSRSEMNVSTLELGDSALYLCASSLTANYGYTFGSGTRLTVV.